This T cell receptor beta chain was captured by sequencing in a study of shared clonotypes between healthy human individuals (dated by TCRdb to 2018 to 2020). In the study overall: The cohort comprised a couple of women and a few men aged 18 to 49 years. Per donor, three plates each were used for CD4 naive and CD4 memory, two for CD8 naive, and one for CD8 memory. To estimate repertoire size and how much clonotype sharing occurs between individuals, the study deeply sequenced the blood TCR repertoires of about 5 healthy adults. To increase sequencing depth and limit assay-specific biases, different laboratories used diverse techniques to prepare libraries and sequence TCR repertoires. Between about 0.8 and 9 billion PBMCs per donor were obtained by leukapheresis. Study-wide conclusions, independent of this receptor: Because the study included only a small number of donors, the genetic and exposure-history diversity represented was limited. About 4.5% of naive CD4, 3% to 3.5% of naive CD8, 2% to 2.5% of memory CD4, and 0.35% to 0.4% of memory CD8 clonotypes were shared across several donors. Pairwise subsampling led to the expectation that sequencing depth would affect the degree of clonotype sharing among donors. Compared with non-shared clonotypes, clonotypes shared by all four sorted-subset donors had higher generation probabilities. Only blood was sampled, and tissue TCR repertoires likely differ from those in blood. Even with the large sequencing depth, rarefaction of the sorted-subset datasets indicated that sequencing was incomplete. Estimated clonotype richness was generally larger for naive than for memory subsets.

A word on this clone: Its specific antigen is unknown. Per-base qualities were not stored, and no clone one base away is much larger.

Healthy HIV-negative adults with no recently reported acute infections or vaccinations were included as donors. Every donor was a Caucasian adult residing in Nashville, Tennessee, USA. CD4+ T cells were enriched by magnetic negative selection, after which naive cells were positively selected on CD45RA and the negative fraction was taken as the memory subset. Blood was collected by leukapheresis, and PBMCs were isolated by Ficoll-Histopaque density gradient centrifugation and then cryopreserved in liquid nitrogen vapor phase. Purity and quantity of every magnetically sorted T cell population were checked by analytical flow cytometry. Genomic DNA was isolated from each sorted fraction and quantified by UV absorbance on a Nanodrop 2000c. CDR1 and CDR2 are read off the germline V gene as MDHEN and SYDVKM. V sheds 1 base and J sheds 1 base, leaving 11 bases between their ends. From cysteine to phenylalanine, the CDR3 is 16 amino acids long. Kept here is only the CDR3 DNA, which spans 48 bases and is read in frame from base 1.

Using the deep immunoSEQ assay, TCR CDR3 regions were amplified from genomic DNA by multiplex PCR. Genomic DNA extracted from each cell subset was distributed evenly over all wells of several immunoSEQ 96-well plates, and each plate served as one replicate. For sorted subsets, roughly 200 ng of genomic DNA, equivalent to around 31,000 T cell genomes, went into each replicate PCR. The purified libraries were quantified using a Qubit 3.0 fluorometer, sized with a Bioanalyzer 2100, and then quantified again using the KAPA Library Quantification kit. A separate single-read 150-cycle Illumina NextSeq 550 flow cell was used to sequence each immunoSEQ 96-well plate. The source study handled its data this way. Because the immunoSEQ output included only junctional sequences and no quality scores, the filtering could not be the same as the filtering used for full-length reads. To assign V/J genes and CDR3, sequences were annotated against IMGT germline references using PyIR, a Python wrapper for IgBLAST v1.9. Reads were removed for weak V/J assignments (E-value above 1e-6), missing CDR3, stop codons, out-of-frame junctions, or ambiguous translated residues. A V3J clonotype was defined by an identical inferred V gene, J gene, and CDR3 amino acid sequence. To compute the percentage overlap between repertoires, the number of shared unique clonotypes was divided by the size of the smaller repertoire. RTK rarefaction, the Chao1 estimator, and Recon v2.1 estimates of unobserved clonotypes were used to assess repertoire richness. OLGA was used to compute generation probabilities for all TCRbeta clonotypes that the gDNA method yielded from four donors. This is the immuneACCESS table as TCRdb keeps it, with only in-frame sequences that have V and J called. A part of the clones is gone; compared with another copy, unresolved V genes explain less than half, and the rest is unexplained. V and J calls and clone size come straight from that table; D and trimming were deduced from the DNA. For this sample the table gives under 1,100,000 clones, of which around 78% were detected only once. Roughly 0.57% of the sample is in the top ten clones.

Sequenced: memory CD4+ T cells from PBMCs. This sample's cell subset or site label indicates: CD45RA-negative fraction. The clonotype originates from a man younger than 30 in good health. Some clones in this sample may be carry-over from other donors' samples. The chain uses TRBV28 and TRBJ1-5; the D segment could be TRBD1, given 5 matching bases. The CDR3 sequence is CASSLSGDWSNQPQHF. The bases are TGTGCCAGCAGTTTATCGGGGGATTGGAGCAATCAGCCCCAGCATTTT.